These 23 T cell receptor beta chains originate from one sample sequenced in a study of blood T cell repertoires in COVID-19. This table comes from immunoSEQ multiplex PCR, and its TCRdb copy is limited to in-frame clones, with some not included. The table shows about 160,000 clones, with approximately 87% occurring only once. The sample comprised PBMCs or T cells enriched from blood (not recorded which). The receptors originated from a woman between 50 and 59 years old who had recovered from COVID-19.

V is TRBV30 and J is TRBJ1-5, with D unclear. This CDR3 has 12 residues. CDR1 GTSNPN and CDR2 SVGIG come from the germline V gene (reference sequence). The V gene lost 3 bases and the J gene lost 2 bases, with 5 bases spanning the gap. The CDR3 bases are TGTGCCTGGAGCACTCGCAATCAGCCCCAGCATTTT. This sequence encodes CAWSTRNQPQHF.

The rearrangement joins TRBV5-1 to TRBJ2-3, with TRBD1 identical over 10 bases. The germline V gene has CDR1 SGHRS and CDR2 YFSETQ. Trimming removed 1 base from V and 4 bases from J; junction bases left unmatched: 3. CDR3 length equals 15 residues. As DNA, the CDR3 is TGCGCCAGCAGCTTGAAGGGACAGGGGTCAGATACGCAGTATTTT. Residues: CASSLKGQGSDTQYF.

The sample holds one count of this clone. The chain recombines TRBV29-1 with TRBJ1-4, with D uncertain. The V and J ends lost 4 bases and 1 base respectively, with 13 bases between them. The CDR3 contains 15 residues. CDR1 and CDR2 (germline): SQVTM, ANQGSEA. The CDR3 DNA follows: TGCAGCGTTGGGGGAGCCCGTGGAACTAATGAAAAACTGTTTTTT. Translating it yields CSVGGARGTNEKLFF. Based on the CDR3 plus reference TRBV29-1 and TRBJ1-4, the full variable domain is SAVISQKPSRDICQRGTSLTIQCQVDSQVTMMFWYRQQPGQSLTLIATANQGSEATYESGFVIDKFPISRPNLTFSTLTVSNMSPEDSSIYLCSVGGARGTNEKLFFGSGTQLSVL.

This chain joins TRBV4-3 and TRBJ1-1; 9 bases agree with TRBD1. Trimming at V came to 3 bases and at J to 0 bases, leaving 2 bases not matched to a gene. Germline lookup yields CDR1 LGHNA and CDR2 YSLEER. There are 15 residues in the CDR3. CDR3 sequence reads: CASSHRTGVNTEAFF. Written as DNA, the CDR3 is TGCGCCAGCAGCCATCGGACAGGGGTGAACACTGAAGCTTTCTTT.

The chain links TRBV9 to TRBJ1-3, with TRBD1 as a possible D gene (5 bases). Germline V gives CDR1 SGDLS, CDR2 YYNGEE. The germline V and J ends were trimmed by 0 bases and 1 base, with 17 bases remaining between them. The CDR3 runs to 18 residues. The CDR3 region has the DNA TGTGCCAGCAGCGTAGCATCCGGGGGAGAGACGTCTGGAAACACCATATATTTT. Encoded protein: CASSVASGGETSGNTIYF. The variable domain in full, with the rest retrieved from reference TRBV9 and TRBJ1-3, is DSGVTQTPKHLITATGQRVTLRCSPRSGDLSVYWYQQSLDQGLQFLIQYYNGEERAKGNILERFSAQQFPDLHSELNLSSLELGDSALYFCASSVASGGETSGNTIYFGEGSWLTVV.

This sequence joins TRBV4-2 and TRBJ1-2; 10 nucleotides agree with TRBD1. Per germline, CDR1 LGHNA and CDR2 YNFKEQ. Germline trimming cut 1 base from V and 8 bases from J; bases unmatched to any gene: 7. This CDR3 is built from 15 residues. The CDR3 loop is CASSQGQGAPFGYTF. The CDR3 DNA reads as TGTGCCAGCAGCCAAGGACAGGGGGCTCCGTTCGGCTACACCTTC.

The rearrangement joins TRBV11-3 to TRBJ1-5; the match to TRBD1 covers 10 bases. The CDR3 spans 15 residues. Losses at the gene ends were 5 bases for V and 6 bases for J; bases not matched to a gene: 7. The germline CDR1 and CDR2 sequences are SGHNT and YENEEA. In DNA, the CDR3 is TGTGCCAGCAGCCGAGGGACAGGGGTTACTCAGCCCCAGCATTTT. Amino acids: CASSRGTGVTQPQHF.

The chain employs TRBV7-2 and TRBJ1-2; 10 bases are a match to TRBD1. V shed 4 bases and J 5 bases; nucleotides not matched to a gene: 10. Germline assignment: CDR1 SGHTA and CDR2 FQGNSA. The CDR3 is 16 residues long. In DNA form, the CDR3 reads TGTGCCAGCAGCTCCCCCGGCGGGACAGGGGTATATGGCTACACCTTC. It codes for CASSSPGGTGVYGYTF.

This clone occurred a few times. The rearrangement uses TRBV7-9 and TRBJ1-3; TRBD1 agrees at 8 bases. The J segment lost 4 bases and the V segment lost 4 bases, leaving 6 bases of the junction unmatched. Germline lookup yields CDR1 SEHNR and CDR2 FQNEAQ (reference sequence). The CDR3 is made up of 15 amino acids. CDR3 loop: CASSYGTGPGNTIYF. DNA of the CDR3: TGTGCCAGCAGCTACGGGACAGGTCCAGGAAACACCATATATTTT. The full variable domain, in which reference TRBV7-9 and TRBJ1-3 provide the parts outside the CDR3, is DTGVSQNPRHKITKRGQNVTFRCDPISEHNRLYWYRQTLGQGPEFLTYFQNEAQLEKSRLLSDRFSAERPKGSFSTLEIQRTEQGDSAMYLCASSYGTGPGNTIYFGEGSWLTVV.

The chain employs TRBV9 and TRBJ2-7; 10 nucleotides match TRBD2. CDR1 is SGDLS and CDR2 is YYNGEE in the germline V gene. V lost 2 bases and J lost 6; bases outside the gene matches: 8. This CDR3 comprises 15 residues. The CDR3 loop reads CASSVTSGDRGEQYF. The CDR3 DNA reads as TGTGCCAGCAGCGTCACTAGCGGGGATCGGGGCGAGCAGTACTTC.

V usage is TRBV2 and J usage is TRBJ2-7; D uncertain. CDR1 and CDR2 (germline): SNHLY, FYNNEI. V lost 7 bases to trimming and J lost 0 bases, with 7 bases between them. This CDR3 is built from 12 residues. CDR3 DNA sequence: TGTGCCAGCACCGGTTCCTCCTACGAGCAGTACTTC. As protein: CASTGSSYEQYF.

V is TRBV19 and J is TRBJ2-5; TRBD1 agrees at 8 bases. Germline lookup yields CDR1 LNHDA and CDR2 SQIVND (reference sequence). J gave up 4 bases and V 5 bases, and 9 bases lay outside the gene matches. The CDR3 extends over 15 amino acids. The CDR3 loop is CASSLGTGGRETQYF. The CDR3 DNA sequence: TGTGCCAGTAGTTTGGGGACAGGAGGGCGAGAGACCCAGTACTTC.

The chain uses TRBV5-4 and TRBJ2-2; 9 bases match TRBD2. The length of the CDR3 is 16 residues. Germline CDR1 reads SGHNT; CDR2 reads YYREEE (reference sequence). Trimming at V came to 4 bases and at J to 1 base, leaving 5 bases not matched to a gene. CDR3 sequence: CASSLLAGRNTGELFF. CDR3 in DNA: TGTGCCAGCAGCCTTCTAGCGGGGAGGAACACCGGGGAGCTGTTTTTT.

The CDR3 region has the DNA TGTGCCAGCAGCATCTCAGGGGCGTATGGCTACACCTTC. It yields the protein CASSISGAYGYTF. The rearrangement joins TRBV9 to TRBJ1-2; a weak D match, TRBD1 (6 bases). Germline CDR1 SGDLS, CDR2 YYNGEE. V dropped 4 bases and J dropped 5 bases, with 12 bases sitting between them. This CDR3 has 13 amino acids.

The rearrangement uses TRBV9 and TRBJ2-7; a weak D match, TRBD2 (5 bases). V lost 3 bases, J lost 0 bases, and 10 bases lay in between. The V gene's germline CDR1 is SGDLS and CDR2 YYNGEE. The CDR3 is made up of 14 amino acids. CDR3 amino acids: CASSADLLSYEQYF. For the CDR3, the DNA is TGTGCCAGCAGCGCGGACTTACTCTCCTACGAGCAGTACTTC.

CDR3: CASSLRPTGLNTEAFF. The DNA of the CDR3 is TGTGCCAGCAGCTTACGGCCTACAGGTTTGAACACTGAAGCTTTCTTT. The chain combines TRBV7-8 with TRBJ1-1, with D tentatively TRBD1 (5 bases). CDR3 length: 16 residues. Germline CDR1 reads SGHVS; CDR2 reads FQNEAQ. Trimming removed 2 bases from V and 0 bases from J, with 13 bases in between.

This rearrangement joins TRBV6-5 to TRBJ2-2; 9 nucleotides line up with TRBD1. This CDR3 is built from 15 residues. V trimming: 2 bases; J trimming: 7 bases; junction bases outside the gene matches: 5. Germline lookup yields CDR1 MNHEY and CDR2 SVGAGI. The CDR3, as DNA: TGTGCCAGCAGTTACGGTGGGACAGGGTACGGGGAGCTGTTTTTT. Its protein product is CASSYGGTGYGELFF.

The chain carries TRBV7-9 and TRBJ1-2, with no clear D. Looked up from germline, CDR1 is SEHNR and CDR2 is FQNEAQ (reference sequence). This CDR3 contains 17 residues. Trimming removed 4 bases from V and 5 bases from J, with 23 bases in between. This CDR3 reads CASSSGVGRGVRYGYTF. As DNA, the CDR3 is TGTGCCAGCAGCTCTGGCGTAGGGCGCGGGGTGAGGTATGGCTACACCTTC.

This clone was seen a few times. This chain uses TRBV9 with TRBJ2-7; D might be TRBD1 (6 bases). This CDR3 region has 14 residues. Per germline, CDR1 SGDLS and CDR2 YYNGEE. V dropped 0 bases and J dropped 7 bases, with 14 bases sitting between them. The CDR3 nucleotides read TGTGCCAGCAGCGTAGGGACAGCATCGGGAGAGCAGTACTTC. Translated, it gives CASSVGTASGEQYF.

This rearrangement joins TRBV7-9 to TRBJ1-5; D is unresolved. Germline values: CDR1 SEHNR, CDR2 FQNEAQ (reference sequence). The CDR3 runs to 19 residues. The V end was cut by 1 base, the J end by 1 base, with 20 bases between. The CDR3 region has the DNA TGTGCCAGCAGCTTAGATGGGGTAAGGGCGGGAGGAAGCAATCAGCCCCAGCATTTT. Translation: CASSLDGVRAGGSNQPQHF.

This chain connects TRBV15 to TRBJ2-6; TRBD1 matches 10 bases. Per the germline V gene, CDR1 is LNHNV and CDR2 is YYDKDF (reference sequence). This CDR3 comprises 19 residues. V lost 0 bases, J lost 1 base, and 6 bases stayed unmatched. Here the CDR3 DNA reads TGTGCCACCAGCAGAGATTACGGGACAGGGGCGTCTGGGGCCAACGTCCTGACTTTC. Protein product: CATSRDYGTGASGANVLTF.

The chain links TRBV19 to TRBJ2-5, with TRBD2 matching 8 bases. CDR1 is LNHDA, CDR2 SQIVND, per germline (reference sequence). CDR3 size: 15 residues. The trim removed 8 bases at V and 5 bases at J, leaving 13 bases unmatched. The CDR3 DNA reads as TGTGCCAGTCTCCCCCGGGCGGGGGGTGTGGAGACCCAGTACTTC. It yields the protein CASLPRAGGVETQYF.

J is TRBJ2-7 and V is TRBV7-2; D possibly corresponds to TRBD1 (6 bases). There are 13 residues in the CDR3. V dropped 5 bases and J dropped 4 bases, with 12 bases sitting between them. CDR1 and CDR2 from the germline V gene are SGHTA and FQGNSA. The CDR3 is CASSTEQGYEQYF. CDR3 DNA: TGTGCCAGCAGCACCGAACAGGGATACGAGCAGTACTTC. Full variable domain (outside the CDR3, taken from reference TRBV7-2 and TRBJ2-7): GAGVSQSPSNKVTEKGKDVELRCDPISGHTALYWYRQSLGQGLEFLIYFQGNSAPDKSGLPSDRFSAERTGGSVSTLTIQRTQQEDSAVYLCASSTEQGYEQYFGPGTRLTVT.